This passage covers 4 T cell receptor beta chains from one sample sequenced in a study of CD4 T cells in relation to SARS-CoV-2 and coronaviruses. Profiling relied on immunoSEQ multiplex PCR, and the TCRdb table lists in-frame clones only, not all of them. The sample records around 35,000 clones, 80% to 90% being singletons. The specimen sequenced was memory CD4+ T cells from PBMCs. These receptors came from an adult with COVID-19.

V and J are TRBV28 and TRBJ1-4; TRBD1 matches at 10 bases. V gave up 2 bases and J gave up 5 bases; unmatched junction bases: 2. The CDR3 is made up of 15 amino acids. Looked up from germline, CDR1 is MDHEN and CDR2 is SYDVKM. The CDR3 loop is CASSLAGQGNEKLFF. CDR3 nucleotide sequence: TGTGCCAGCAGTTTAGCGGGACAGGGGAATGAAAAACTGTTTTTT.

This clone was seen just once. The V and J genes are TRBV7-2 and TRBJ2-5, with 7 bases matching TRBD1. The CDR3 spans 13 residues. In germline, CDR1 is SGHTA, CDR2 FQGNSA. J gave up 2 bases and V 5 bases, and 2 bases lay outside the gene matches. The CDR3 coding sequence is TGTGCCAGCAGCACGGGACAGCAAGAGACCCAGTACTTC. Its translation is CASSTGQQETQYF.

V gene TRBV18 combines with J gene TRBJ1-4, with 9 bases aligning to TRBD1. CDR1 and CDR2 from the germline V gene are KGHSH and LQKENI. V shed 4 bases, J shed 10 bases, and the junction held 10 bases outside the gene matches. The CDR3 sequence is 15 residues long. This chain's CDR3 is CASSRLQGASGKLFF. As DNA, the CDR3 is TGTGCCAGCTCACGGCTACAGGGGGCATCGGGAAAACTGTTTTTT.

This clone appeared a few times. The J gene is TRBJ2-7, the V gene TRBV18; 10 nucleotides align to TRBD1. Germline-derived CDR1 and CDR2 are KGHSH and LQKENI. The CDR3 has 14 residues. Trimming took 3 bases from V and 3 from J; bases not matched to a gene: 2. The CDR3 DNA reads TGTGCCAGCTCACCGGACAGGGGGGTCTACGAGCAGTACTTC. Translation: CASSPDRGVYEQYF.